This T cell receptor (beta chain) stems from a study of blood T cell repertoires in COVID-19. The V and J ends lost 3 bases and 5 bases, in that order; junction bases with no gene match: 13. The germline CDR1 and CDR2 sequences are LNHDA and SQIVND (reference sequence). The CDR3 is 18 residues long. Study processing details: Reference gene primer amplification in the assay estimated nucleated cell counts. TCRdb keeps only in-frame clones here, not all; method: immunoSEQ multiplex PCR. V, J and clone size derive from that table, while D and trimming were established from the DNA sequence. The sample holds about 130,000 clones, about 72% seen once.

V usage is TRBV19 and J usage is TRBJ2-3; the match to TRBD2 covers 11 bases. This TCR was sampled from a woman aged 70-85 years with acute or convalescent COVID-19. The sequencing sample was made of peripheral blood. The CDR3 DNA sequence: TGTGCCAGTAGTATTTCCTTCCTGACTAGCGGGGTTAAAGATACGCAGTATTTT. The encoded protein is CASSISFLTSGVKDTQYF.